This T cell receptor beta chain was sequenced in a study of control samples from healthy donors and cancer patients. Some clones are missing from TCRdb's copy, which holds only in-frame ones; the method was immunoSEQ multiplex PCR. This table has 130,000 or so clones, 90% appearing once. CDR1 and CDR2 (germline): SGHRS, YFSETQ. CDR3 length: 16 amino acids. Between the trimmed V and J ends, which lost 4 bases and 4 bases, there was a span of 17 bases. The clonotype originates from a man aged 35-49 years in good health. V and J are TRBV5-1 and TRBJ2-2; D tentatively reads TRBD1 or TRBD2 (5 bases each). Sequenced: blood. In DNA, the CDR3 is TGCGCCAGCAGCGGCACCGGGACGGCGAGCACCGGGGAGCTGTTTTTT. Translating it yields CASSGTGTASTGELFF.